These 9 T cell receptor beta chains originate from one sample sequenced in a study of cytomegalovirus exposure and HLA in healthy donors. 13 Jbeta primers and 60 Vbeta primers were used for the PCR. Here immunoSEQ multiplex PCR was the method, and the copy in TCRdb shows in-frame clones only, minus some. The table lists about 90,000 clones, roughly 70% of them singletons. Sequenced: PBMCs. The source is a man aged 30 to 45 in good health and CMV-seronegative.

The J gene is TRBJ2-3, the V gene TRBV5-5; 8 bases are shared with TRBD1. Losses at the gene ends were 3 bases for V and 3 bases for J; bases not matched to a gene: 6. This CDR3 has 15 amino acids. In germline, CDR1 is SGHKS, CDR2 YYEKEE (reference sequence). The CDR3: CASSSRGPGTDTQYF. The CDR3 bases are TGTGCCAGCAGCTCCAGGGGGCCAGGAACAGATACGCAGTATTTT.

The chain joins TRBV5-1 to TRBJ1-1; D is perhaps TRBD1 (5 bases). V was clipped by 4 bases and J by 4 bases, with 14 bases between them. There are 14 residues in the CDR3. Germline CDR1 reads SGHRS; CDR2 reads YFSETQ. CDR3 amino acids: CASSPQAGFTEAFF. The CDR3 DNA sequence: TGCGCCAGCAGCCCACAGGCAGGGTTCACTGAAGCTTTCTTT.

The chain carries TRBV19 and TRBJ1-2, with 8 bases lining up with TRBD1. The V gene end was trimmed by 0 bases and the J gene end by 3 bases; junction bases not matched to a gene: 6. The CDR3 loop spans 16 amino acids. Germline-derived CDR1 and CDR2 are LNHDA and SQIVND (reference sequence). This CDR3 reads CASSIDLTGDYYGYTF. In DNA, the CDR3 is TGTGCCAGTAGTATAGATCTGACAGGGGATTACTATGGCTACACCTTC.

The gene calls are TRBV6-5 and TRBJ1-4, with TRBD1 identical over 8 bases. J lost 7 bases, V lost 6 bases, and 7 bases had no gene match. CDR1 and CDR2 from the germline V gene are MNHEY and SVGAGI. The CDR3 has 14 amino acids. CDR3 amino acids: CASRRRDRSEKLFF. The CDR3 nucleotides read TGTGCCAGCAGGCGTCGGGACAGGAGTGAAAAACTGTTTTTT.

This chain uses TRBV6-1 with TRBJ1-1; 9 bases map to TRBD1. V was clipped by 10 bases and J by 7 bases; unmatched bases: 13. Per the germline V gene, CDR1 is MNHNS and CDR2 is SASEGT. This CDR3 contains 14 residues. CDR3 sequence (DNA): TGTGCCACTCTCACTCCGGGACAGGGCTGTGAAGCTTTCTTT. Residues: CATLTPGQGCEAFF.

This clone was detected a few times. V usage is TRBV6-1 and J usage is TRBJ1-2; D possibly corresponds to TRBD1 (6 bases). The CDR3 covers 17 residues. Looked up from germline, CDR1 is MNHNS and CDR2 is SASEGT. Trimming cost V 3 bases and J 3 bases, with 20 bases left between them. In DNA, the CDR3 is TGTGCCAGCAGTGAGCAATTATCACAGGGTGGGGACTATGGCTACACCTTC. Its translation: CASSEQLSQGGDYGYTF.

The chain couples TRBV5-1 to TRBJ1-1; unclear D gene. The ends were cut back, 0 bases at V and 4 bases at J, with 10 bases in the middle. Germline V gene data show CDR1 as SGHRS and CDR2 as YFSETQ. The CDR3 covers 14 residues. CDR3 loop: CASSLVGRGTEAFF. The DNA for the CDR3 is TGCGCCAGCAGCTTGGTGGGGAGAGGCACTGAAGCTTTCTTT.

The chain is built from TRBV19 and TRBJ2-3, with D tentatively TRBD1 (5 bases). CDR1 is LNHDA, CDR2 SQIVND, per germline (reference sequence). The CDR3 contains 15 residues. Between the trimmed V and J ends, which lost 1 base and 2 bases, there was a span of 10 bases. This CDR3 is CASSIGQGPTDTQYF. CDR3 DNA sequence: TGTGCCAGTAGTATAGGTCAGGGCCCCACAGATACGCAGTATTTT.

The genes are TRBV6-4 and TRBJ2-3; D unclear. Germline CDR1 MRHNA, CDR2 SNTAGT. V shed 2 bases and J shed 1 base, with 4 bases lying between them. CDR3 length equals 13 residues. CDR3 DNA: TGTGCCAGCAGTGACGGCCGCACAGATACGCAGTATTTT. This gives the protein CASSDGRTDTQYF.